This TCR beta chain was identified during a study of blood T cell repertoires in COVID-19. Across the whole study: Some COVID-19 samples were acute and others convalescent; all came from the United States, Italy and Spain. T cells, B-cell-depleted T cells, or PBMCs supplied cDNA or gDNA.

Generated by immunoSEQ multiplex PCR, the TCRdb table keeps only in-frame clones and is missing some. The sample records about 250,000 clones, 83% being singletons. J gave up 7 bases and V 3 bases, and 5 bases lay outside the gene matches. This CDR3 contains 15 residues. Germline V gene lookup returns CDR1 SGHRS and CDR2 YFSETQ. The chain couples TRBV5-1 to TRBJ2-2, with TRBD1 identical over 11 bases. This sequence was found in a man aged 40-55 years with active or convalescent COVID-19. Sequencing was performed on peripheral blood. CDR3 in amino acids: CASSSRDRGSGELFF. CDR3 sequence (DNA): TGCGCCAGCAGCTCCCGGGACAGGGGGAGCGGGGAGCTGTTTTTT.